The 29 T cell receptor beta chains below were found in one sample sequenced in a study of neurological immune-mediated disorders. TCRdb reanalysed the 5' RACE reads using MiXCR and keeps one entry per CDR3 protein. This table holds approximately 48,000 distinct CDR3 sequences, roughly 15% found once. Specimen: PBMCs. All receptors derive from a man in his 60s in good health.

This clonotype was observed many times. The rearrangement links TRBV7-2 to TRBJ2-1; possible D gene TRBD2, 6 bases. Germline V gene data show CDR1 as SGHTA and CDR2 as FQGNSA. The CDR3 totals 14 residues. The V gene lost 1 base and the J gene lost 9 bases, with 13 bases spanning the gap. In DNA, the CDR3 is TGTGCCAGCAGCTTAGTTGGGAGGTGGGGTGAGCAGTTCTTC. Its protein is CASSLVGRWGEQFF.

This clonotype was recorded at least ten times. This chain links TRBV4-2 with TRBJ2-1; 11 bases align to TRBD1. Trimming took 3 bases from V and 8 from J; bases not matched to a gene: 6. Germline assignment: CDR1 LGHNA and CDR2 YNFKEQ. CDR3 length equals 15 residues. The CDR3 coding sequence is TGTGCCAGCAGCCACCCAGGACAGGGGGCGGATGAGCAGTTCTTC. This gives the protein CASSHPGQGADEQFF.

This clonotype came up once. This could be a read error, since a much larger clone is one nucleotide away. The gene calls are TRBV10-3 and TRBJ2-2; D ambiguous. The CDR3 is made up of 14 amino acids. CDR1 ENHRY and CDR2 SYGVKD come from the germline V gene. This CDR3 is CVASEGVGTGELFF. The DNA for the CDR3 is TGTGTCGCCTCAGAAGGAGTGGGCACCGGGGAGCTGTTTTTT.

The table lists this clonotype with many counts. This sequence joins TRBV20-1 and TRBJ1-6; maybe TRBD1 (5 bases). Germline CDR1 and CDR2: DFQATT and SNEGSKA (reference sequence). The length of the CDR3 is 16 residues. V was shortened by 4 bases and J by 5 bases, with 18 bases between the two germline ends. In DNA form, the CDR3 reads TGCAGTGCTATCCGTCAGGGACGGAGTGATAATTCACCCCTCCACTTT. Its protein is CSAIRQGRSDNSPLHF.

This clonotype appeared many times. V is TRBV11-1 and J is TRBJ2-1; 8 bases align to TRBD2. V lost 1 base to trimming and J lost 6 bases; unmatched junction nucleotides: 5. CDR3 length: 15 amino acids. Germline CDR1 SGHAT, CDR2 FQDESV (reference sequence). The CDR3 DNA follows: TGTGCCAGCAGCTTAGAAGCGGGAGTTTTCAATGAGCAGTTCTTC. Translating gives CASSLEAGVFNEQFF.

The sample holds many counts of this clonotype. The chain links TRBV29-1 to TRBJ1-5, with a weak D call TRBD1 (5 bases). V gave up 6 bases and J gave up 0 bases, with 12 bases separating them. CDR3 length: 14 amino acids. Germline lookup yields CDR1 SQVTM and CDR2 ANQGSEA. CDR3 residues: CSVGDGYSNQPQHF. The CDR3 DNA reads TGCAGCGTGGGGGACGGATATAGCAATCAGCCCCAGCATTTT.

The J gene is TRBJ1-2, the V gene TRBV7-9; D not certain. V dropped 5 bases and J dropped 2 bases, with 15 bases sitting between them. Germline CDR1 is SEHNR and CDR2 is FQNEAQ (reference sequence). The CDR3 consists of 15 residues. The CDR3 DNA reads TGTGCCAGCAGCCCCTTAGATGGCGGGAACTATGGCTACACCTTC. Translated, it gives CASSPLDGGNYGYTF. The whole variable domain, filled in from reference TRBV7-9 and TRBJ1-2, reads DTGVSQNPRHKITKRGQNVTFRCDPISEHNRLYWYRQTLGQGPEFLTYFQNEAQLEKSRLLSDRFSAERPKGSFSTLEIQRTEQGDSAMYLCASSPLDGGNYGYTFGSGTRLTVV.

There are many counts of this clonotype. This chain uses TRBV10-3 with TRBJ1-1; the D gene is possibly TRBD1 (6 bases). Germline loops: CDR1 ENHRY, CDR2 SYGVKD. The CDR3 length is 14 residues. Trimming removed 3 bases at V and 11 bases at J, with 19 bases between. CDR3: CAISEEGGTIGAFF. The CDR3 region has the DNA TGTGCCATCAGTGAAGAGGGGGGGACAATTGGGGCTTTCTTT.

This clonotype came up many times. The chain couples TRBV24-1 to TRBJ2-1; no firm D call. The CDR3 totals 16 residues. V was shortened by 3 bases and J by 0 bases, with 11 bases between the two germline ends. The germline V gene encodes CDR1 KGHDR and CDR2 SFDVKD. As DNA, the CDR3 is TGTGCCACCAGTGATCCATACACGAGCTCCTACAATGAGCAGTTCTTC. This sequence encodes CATSDPYTSSYNEQFF.

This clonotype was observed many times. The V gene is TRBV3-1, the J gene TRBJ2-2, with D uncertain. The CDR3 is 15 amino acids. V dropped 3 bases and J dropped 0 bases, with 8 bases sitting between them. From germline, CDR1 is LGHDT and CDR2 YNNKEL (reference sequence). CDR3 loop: CASSHRSPNTGELFF. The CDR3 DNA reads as TGTGCCAGCAGCCACCGGAGCCCGAACACCGGGGAGCTGTTTTTT.

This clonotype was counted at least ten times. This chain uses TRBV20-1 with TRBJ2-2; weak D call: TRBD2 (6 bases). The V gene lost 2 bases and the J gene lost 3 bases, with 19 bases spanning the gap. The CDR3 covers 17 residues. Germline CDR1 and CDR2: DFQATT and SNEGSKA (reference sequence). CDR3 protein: CSARPGSSARDTGELFF. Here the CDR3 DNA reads TGCAGTGCTAGACCCGGATCTAGCGCGCGGGACACCGGGGAGCTGTTTTTT.

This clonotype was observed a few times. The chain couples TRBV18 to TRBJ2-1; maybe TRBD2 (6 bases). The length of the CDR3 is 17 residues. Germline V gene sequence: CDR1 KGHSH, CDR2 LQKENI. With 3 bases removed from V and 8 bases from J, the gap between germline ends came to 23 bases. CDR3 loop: CASSPDWGRLGTDEQFF. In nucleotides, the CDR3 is TGTGCCAGCTCACCCGACTGGGGGAGACTAGGGACGGATGAGCAGTTCTTC.

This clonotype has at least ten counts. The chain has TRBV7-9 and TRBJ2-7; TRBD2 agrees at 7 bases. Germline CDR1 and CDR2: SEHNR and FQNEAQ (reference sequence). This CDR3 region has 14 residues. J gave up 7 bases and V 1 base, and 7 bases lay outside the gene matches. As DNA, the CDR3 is TGTGCCAGCAGCTTAGAAGGGAGGGCCGGGGAGCAGTACTTC. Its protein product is CASSLEGRAGEQYF.

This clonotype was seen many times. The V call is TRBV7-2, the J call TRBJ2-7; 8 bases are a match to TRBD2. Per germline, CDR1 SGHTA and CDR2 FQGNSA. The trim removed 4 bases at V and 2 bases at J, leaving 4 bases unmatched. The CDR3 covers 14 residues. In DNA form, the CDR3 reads TGTGCCAGCAGCTCACCGGGACTAGCCTACGAGCAGTACTTC. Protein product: CASSSPGLAYEQYF.

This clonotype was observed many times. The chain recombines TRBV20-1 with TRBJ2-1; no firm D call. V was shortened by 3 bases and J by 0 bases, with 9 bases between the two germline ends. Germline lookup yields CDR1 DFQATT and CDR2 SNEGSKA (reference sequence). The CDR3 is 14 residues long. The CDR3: CSASVVSSYNEQFF. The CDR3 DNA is TGCAGTGCTAGTGTTGTGAGCTCCTACAATGAGCAGTTCTTC.

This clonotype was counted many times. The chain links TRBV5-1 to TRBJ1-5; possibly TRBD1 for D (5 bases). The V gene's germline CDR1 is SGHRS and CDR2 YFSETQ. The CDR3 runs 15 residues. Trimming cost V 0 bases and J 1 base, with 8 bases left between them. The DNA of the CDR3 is TGCGCCAGCAGCTTGGATGGGACGAGCAATCAGCCCCAGCATTTT. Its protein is CASSLDGTSNQPQHF.

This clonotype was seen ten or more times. The CDR3: CASSVGSGRAQETQYF. CDR3 in DNA: TGTGCCAGCAGCGTAGGTAGCGGGAGGGCACAAGAGACCCAGTACTTC. This chain connects TRBV9 to TRBJ2-5, with 11 bases identical to TRBD2. From germline, CDR1 is SGDLS and CDR2 YYNGEE. CDR3 size: 16 residues. V shed 0 bases and J 2 bases; nucleotides not matched to a gene: 3.

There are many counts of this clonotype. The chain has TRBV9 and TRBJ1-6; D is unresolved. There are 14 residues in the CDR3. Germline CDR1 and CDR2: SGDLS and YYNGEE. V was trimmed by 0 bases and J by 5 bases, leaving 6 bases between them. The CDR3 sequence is CASSVGGDNSPLHF. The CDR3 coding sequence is TGTGCCAGCAGCGTAGGAGGTGATAATTCACCCCTCCACTTT.

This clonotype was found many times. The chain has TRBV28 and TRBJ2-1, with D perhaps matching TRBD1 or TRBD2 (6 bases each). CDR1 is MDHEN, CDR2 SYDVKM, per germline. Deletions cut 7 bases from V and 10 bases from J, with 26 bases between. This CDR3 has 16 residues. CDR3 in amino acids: CASTLLRSVRGQEQFF. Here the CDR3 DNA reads TGTGCCAGCACCCTACTCCGGTCGGTCCGGGGGCAGGAGCAGTTCTTC. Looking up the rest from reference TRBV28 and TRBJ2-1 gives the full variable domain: DVKVTQSSRYLVKRTGEKVFLECVQDMDHENMFWYRQDPGLGLRLIYFSYDVKMKEKGDIPEGYSVSREKKERFSLILESASTNQTSMYLCASTLLRSVRGQEQFFGPGTRLTVL.

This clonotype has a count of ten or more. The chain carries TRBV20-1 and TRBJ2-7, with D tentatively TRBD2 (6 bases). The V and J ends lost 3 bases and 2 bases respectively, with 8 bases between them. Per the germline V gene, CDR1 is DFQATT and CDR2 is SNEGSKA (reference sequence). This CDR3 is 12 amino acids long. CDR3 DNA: TGCAGTGCTAGTCCTAGCGCCTACGAGCAGTACTTC. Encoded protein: CSASPSAYEQYF.

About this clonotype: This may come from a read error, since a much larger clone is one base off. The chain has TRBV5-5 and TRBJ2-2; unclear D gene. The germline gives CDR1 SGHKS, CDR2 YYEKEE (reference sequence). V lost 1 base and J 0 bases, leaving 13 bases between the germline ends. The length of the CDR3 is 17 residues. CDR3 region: CASSLRVTRTNTGELFF. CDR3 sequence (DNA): TGTGCCAGCAGCTTGAGGGTAACAAGGACGAACACCGGGGAGCTGTTTTTT.

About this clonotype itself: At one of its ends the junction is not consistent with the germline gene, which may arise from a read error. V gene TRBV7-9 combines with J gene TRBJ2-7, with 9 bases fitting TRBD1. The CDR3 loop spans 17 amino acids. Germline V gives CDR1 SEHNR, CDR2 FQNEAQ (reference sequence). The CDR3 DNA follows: TGTGCCAGCAGCTTAGACGCGCCGGGACAGGGAATCTACGAGCAGTGCTTC. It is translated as CASSLDAPGQGIYEQCF.

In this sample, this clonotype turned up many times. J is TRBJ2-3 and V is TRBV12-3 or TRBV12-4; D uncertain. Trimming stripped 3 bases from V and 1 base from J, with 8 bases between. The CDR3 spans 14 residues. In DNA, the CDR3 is TGTGCCAGCAGTTTCATGCGCCGCACAGATACGCAGTATTTT. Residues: CASSFMRRTDTQYF.

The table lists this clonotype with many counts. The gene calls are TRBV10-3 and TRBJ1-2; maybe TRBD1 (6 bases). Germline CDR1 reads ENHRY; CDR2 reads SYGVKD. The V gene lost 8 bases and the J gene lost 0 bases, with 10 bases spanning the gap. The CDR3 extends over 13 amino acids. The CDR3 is CAIGDTTNYGYTF. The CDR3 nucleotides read TGTGCCATCGGGGACACCACTAACTATGGCTACACCTTC.

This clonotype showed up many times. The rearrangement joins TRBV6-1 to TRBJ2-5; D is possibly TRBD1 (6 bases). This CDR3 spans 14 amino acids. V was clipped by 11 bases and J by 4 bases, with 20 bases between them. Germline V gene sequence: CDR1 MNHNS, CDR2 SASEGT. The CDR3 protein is CAGGHGYSRETQYF. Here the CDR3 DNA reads TGTGCCGGGGGACATGGGTACTCCCGAGAGACCCAGTACTTC.

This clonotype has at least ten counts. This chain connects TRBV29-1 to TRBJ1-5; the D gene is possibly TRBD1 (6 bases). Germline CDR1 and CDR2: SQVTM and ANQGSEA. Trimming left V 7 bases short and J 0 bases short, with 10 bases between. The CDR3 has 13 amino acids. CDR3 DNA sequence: TGCAGCGCCGGACAGACTAGCAATCAGCCCCAGCATTTT. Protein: CSAGQTSNQPQHF.

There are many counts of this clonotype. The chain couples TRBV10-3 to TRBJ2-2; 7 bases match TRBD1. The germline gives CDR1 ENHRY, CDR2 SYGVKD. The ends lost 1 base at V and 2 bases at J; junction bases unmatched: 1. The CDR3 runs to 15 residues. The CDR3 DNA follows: TGTGCCATCAGTGAGTGGACAGGAAACACCGGGGAGCTGTTTTTT. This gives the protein CAISEWTGNTGELFF.

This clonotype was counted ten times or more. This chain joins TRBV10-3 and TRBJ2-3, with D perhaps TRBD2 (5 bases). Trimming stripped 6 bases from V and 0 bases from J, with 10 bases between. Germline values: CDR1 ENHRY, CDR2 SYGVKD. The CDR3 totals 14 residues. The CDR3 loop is CAIRDGLSTDTQYF. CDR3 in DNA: TGTGCCATCAGGGATGGACTGAGCACAGATACGCAGTATTTT.

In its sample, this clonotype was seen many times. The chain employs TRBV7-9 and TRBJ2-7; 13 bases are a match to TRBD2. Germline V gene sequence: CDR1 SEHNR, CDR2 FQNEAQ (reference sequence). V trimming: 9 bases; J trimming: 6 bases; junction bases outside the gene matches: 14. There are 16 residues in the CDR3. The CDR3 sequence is CASRTGLAGRKGEQYF. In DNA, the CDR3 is TGTGCCAGTCGTACGGGACTAGCGGGAAGGAAAGGCGAGCAGTACTTC.